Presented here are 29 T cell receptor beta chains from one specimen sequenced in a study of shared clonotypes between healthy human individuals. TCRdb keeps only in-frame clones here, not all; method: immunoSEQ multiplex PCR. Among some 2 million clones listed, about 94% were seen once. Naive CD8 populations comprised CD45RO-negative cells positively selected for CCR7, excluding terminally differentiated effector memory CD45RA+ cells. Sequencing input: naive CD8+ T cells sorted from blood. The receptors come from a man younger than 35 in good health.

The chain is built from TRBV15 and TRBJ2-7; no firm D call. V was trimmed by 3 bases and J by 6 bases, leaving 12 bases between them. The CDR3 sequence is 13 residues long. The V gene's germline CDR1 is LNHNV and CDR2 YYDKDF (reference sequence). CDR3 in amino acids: CATSSATTAEQYF. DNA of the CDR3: TGTGCCACCAGCAGCGCAACCACTGCCGAGCAGTACTTC.

CDR3 in amino acids: CASSQELGGYEQFF. The DNA of the CDR3 is TGCGCCAGCAGCCAAGAATTGGGAGGGTATGAGCAGTTCTTC. The chain combines TRBV4-1 with TRBJ2-1; the match to TRBD2 covers 7 bases. The CDR3 consists of 14 residues. Germline values: CDR1 MGHRA, CDR2 YSYEKL. Unmatched junction bases numbered 4, after V lost 0 bases and J lost 8 bases.

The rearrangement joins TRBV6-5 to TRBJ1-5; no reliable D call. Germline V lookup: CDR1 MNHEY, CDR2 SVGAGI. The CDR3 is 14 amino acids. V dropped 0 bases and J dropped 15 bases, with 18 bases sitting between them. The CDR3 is CASSYSSGSRVWHF. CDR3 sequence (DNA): TGTGCCAGCAGTTACTCGTCGGGGTCGCGAGTTTGGCATTTT.

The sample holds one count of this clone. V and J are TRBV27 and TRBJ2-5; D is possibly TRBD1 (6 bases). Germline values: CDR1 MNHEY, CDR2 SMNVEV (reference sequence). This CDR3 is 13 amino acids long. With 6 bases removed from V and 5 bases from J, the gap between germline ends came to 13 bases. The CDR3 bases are TGTGCCAGCAGGGGGGCAGACTCCGAGACCCAGTACTTC. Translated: CASRGADSETQYF.

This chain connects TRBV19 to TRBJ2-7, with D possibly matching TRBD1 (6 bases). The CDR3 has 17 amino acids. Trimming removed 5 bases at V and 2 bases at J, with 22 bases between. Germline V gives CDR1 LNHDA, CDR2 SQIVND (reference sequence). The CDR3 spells CASSSRDNPLVTYEQYF. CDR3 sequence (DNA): TGTGCCAGTAGTTCCCGGGACAACCCCCTAGTAACCTACGAGCAGTACTTC.

The CDR3 loop is CASSSPSWGAYEQYF. CDR3 in DNA: TGTGCCAGCAGTTCCCCTAGTTGGGGGGCCTACGAGCAGTACTTC. The rearrangement uses TRBV27 and TRBJ2-7; possible D gene TRBD2, 6 bases. Germline V gives CDR1 MNHEY, CDR2 SMNVEV (reference sequence). The length of the CDR3 is 15 residues. Trimming removed 4 bases at V and 2 bases at J, with 15 bases between.

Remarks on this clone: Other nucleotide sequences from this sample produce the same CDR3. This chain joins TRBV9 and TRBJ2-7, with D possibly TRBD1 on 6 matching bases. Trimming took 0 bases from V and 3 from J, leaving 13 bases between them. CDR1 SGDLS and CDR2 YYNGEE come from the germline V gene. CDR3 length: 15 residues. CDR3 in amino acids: CASSVGGQASYEQYF. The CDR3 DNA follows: TGTGCCAGCAGCGTAGGGGGGCAGGCAAGCTACGAGCAGTACTTC.

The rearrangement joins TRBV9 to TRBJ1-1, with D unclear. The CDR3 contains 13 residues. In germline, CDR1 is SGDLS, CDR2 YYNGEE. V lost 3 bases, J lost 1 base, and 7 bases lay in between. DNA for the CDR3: TGTGCCAGCAGCGAGAATCAGAACACTGAAGCTTTCTTT. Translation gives CASSENQNTEAFF.

The CDR3 is CASSQDHRRLYEQYF. For the CDR3, the DNA is TGCGCCAGCAGCCAAGATCATCGCAGACTCTACGAGCAGTACTTC. The genes are TRBV4-1 and TRBJ2-7; D remains ambiguous. CDR1 and CDR2 (germline): MGHRA, YSYEKL. This CDR3 has 15 amino acids. Trimming took 0 bases from V and 3 from J, leaving 12 bases between them.

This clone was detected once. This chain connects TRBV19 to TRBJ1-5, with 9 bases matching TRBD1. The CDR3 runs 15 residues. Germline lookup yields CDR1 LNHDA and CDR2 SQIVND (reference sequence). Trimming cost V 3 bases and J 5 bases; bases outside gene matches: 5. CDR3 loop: CASSIADRGDQPQHF. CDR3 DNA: TGTGCCAGTAGTATCGCTGACAGGGGGGATCAGCCCCAGCATTTT. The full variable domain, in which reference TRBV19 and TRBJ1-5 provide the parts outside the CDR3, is DGGITQSPKYLFRKEGQNVTLSCEQNLNHDAMYWYRQDPGQGLRLIYYSQIVNDFQKGDIAEGYSVSREKKESFPLTVTSAQKNPTAFYLCASSIADRGDQPQHFGDGTRLSIL.

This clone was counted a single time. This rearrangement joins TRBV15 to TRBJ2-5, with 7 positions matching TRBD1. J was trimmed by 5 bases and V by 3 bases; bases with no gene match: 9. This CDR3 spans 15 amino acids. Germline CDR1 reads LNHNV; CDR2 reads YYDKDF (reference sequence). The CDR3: CATSSDPGGGETQYF. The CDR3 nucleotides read TGTGCCACCAGCAGTGATCCAGGGGGTGGGGAGACCCAGTACTTC.

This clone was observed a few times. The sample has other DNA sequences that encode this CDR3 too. CDR3 in DNA: TGTGCCAGCAGCTCGGGACAGCCCTACGAGCAGTACTTC. Translating it yields CASSSGQPYEQYF. The J gene is TRBJ2-7, the V gene TRBV7-9; 7 bases are a match to TRBD1. The ends lost 4 bases at V and 2 bases at J; junction bases unmatched: 2. This CDR3 is 13 amino acids long. Germline V gene sequence: CDR1 SEHNR, CDR2 FQNEAQ (reference sequence).

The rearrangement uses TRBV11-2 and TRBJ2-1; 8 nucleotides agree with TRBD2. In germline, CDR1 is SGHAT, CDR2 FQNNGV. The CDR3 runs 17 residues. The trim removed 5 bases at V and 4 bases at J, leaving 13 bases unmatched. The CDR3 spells CASSRSGTSPGYNEQFF. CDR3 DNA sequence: TGTGCCAGCAGCCGTTCTGGGACTAGTCCAGGTTACAATGAGCAGTTCTTC. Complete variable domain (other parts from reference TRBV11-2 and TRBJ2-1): EAGVAQSPRYKIIEKRQSVAFWCNPISGHATLYWYQQILGQGPKLLIQFQNNGVVDDSQLPKDRFSAERLKGVDSTLKIQPAKLEDSAVYLCASSRSGTSPGYNEQFFGPGTRLTVL.

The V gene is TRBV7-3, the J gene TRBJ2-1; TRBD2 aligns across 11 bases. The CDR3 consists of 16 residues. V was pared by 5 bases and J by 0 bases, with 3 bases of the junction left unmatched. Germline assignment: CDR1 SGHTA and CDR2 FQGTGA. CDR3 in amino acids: CASSPGTSGSYNEQFF. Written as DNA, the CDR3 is TGTGCCAGCAGCCCCGGGACTAGCGGCTCCTACAATGAGCAGTTCTTC.

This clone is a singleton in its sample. CDR3 loop: CASSFLSGGTDTQYF. Written as DNA, the CDR3 is TGCGCCAGCAGCTTTCTCAGCGGGGGGACAGATACGCAGTATTTT. The genes are TRBV5-1 and TRBJ2-3; 9 nucleotides align to TRBD2. The CDR3 extends over 15 amino acids. Per germline, CDR1 SGHRS and CDR2 YFSETQ. The junction had 4 bases not matched to a gene; V was cut back by 2 bases and J by 3 bases.

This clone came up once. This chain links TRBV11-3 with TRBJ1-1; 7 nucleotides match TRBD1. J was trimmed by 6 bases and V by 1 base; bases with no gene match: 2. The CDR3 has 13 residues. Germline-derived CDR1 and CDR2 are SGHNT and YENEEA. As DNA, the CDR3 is TGTGCCAGCAGCTTAGGTACAGGGGCTGAAGCTTTCTTT. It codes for CASSLGTGAEAFF.

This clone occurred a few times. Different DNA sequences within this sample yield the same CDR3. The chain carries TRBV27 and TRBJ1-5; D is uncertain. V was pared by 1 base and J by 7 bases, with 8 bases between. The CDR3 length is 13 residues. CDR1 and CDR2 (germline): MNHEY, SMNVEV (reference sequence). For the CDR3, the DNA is TGTGCCAGCAGTTTATGGGCGGGGCAGCCCCAGCATTTT. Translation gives CASSLWAGQPQHF.

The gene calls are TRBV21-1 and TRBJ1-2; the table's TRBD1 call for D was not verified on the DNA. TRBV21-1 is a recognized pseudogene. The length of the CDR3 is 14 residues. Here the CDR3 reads CASSSRTEVNGYTF. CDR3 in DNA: TGTGCCAGCAGCAGCCGGACAGAAGTAAATGGCTACACCTTC.

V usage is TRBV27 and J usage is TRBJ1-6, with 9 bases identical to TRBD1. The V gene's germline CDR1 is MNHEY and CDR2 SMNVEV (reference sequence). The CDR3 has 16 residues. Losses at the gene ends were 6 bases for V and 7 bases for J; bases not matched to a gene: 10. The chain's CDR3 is CASRPATGGRNSPLHF. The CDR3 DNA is TGTGCCAGCAGACCCGCGACAGGGGGGAGAAATTCACCCCTCCACTTT.

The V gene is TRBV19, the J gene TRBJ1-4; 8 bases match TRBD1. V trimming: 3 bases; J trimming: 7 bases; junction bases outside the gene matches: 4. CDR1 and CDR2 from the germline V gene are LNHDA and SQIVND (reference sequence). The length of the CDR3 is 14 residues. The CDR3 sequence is CASSITGGGEKLFF. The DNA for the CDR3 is TGTGCCAGTAGTATTACAGGGGGTGGTGAAAAACTGTTTTTT.

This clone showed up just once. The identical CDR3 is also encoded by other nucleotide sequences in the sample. DNA of the CDR3: TGTGCCAGCAGTCTACAGGCGGATACGCAGTATTTT. Translating it yields CASSLQADTQYF. V and J are TRBV7-9 and TRBJ2-3; tentatively, D is TRBD1 (5 bases). V lost 6 bases and J lost 6, with 10 bases in between. CDR1 is SEHNR and CDR2 is FQNEAQ in the germline V gene (reference sequence). There are 12 residues in the CDR3. The entire variable domain, with the rest obtained from reference TRBV7-9 and TRBJ2-3, is as follows: DTGVSQNPRHKITKRGQNVTFRCDPISEHNRLYWYRQTLGQGPEFLTYFQNEAQLEKSRLLSDRFSAERPKGSFSTLEIQRTEQGDSAMYLCASSLQADTQYFGPGTRLTVL.

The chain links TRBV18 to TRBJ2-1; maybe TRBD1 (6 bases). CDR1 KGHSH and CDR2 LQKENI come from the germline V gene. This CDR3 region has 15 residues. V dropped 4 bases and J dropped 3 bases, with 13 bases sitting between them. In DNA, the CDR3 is TGTGCCAGCTCACTAGGACAGACACTCTACAATGAGCAGTTCTTC. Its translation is CASSLGQTLYNEQFF. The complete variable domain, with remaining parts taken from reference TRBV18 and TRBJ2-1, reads NAGVMQNPRHLVRRRGQEARLRCSPMKGHSHVYWYRQLPEEGLKFMVYLQKENIIDESGMPKERFSAEFPKEGPSILRIQQVVRGDSAAYFCASSLGQTLYNEQFFGPGTRLTVL.

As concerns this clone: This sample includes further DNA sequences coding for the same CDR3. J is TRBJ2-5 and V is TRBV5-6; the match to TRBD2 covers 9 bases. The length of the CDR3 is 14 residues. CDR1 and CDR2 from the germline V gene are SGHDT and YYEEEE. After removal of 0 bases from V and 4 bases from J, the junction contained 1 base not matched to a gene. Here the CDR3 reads CASSLELAGETQYF. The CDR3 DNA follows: TGTGCCAGCAGCTTGGAACTAGCGGGAGAGACCCAGTACTTC.

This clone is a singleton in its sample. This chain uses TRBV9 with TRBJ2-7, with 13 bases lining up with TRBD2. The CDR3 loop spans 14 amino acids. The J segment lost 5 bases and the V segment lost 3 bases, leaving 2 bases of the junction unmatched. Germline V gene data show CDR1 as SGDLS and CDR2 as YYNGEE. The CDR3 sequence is CASSAGLAGNEQYF. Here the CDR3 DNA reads TGTGCCAGCAGCGCGGGACTAGCGGGAAACGAGCAGTACTTC. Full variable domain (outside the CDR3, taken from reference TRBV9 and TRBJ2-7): DSGVTQTPKHLITATGQRVTLRCSPRSGDLSVYWYQQSLDQGLQFLIQYYNGEERAKGNILERFSAQQFPDLHSELNLSSLELGDSALYFCASSAGLAGNEQYFGPGTRLTVT.

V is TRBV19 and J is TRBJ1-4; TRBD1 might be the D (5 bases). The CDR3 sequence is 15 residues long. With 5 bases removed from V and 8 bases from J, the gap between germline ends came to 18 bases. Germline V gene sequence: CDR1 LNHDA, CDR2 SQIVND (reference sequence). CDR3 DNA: TGTGCCAGTAGTGTCTCTGGGGGTCTCGGGGAAAAACTGTTTTTT. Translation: CASSVSGGLGEKLFF.

The CDR3 spells CASSEIMSQGTEAFF. The CDR3 DNA reads as TGTGCCAGCAGTGAAATAATGTCTCAGGGCACTGAAGCTTTCTTT. The rearrangement joins TRBV6-1 to TRBJ1-1, with D possibly being TRBD1 (5 bases). Trimming removed 2 bases from V and 4 bases from J, with 14 bases in between. Germline-derived CDR1 and CDR2 are MNHNS and SASEGT. The CDR3 is 15 amino acids.

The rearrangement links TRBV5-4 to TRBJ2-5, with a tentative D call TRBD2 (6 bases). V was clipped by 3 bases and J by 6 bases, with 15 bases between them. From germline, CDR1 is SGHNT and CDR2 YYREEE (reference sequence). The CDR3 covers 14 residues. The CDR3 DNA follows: TGTGCCAGCAGCTCCCCGCTGCGGGAACAGACCCAGTACTTC. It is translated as CASSSPLREQTQYF.

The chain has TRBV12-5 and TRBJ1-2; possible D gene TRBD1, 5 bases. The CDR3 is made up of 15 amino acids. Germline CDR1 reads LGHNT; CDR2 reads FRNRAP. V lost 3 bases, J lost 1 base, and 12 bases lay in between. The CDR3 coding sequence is TGTGCTAGTGGTTTAAAACAGGTCAGTAACTATGGCTACACCTTC. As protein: CASGLKQVSNYGYTF.

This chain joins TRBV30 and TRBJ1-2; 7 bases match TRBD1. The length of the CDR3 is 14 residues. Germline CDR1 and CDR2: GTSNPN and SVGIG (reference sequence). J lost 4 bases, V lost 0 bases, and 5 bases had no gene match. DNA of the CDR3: TGTGCCTGGAGTGTCGGGACAGCTTCCTATGGCTACACCTTC. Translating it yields CAWSVGTASYGYTF.